The rows below give T cell receptor beta chains drawn from one sample of a study of control samples from healthy donors and cancer patients. Generated by immunoSEQ multiplex PCR, the TCRdb table keeps only in-frame clones and is missing some. This table holds 150,000 to 200,000 clones, 94% found once. Sequencing was carried out using blood. The receptor source for this set is a woman aged 18 to 35 in good health. Both conserved end residues are part of each CDR3. A D gene is named only where the DNA matches it firmly. Some rows have no size entry. The others give once, few or many, or a class for an expanded clone.

D gene: .; clone size: .; J gene: TRBJ1-2; V gene: TRBV28; CDR3 DNA: TGTGCCAGCAGTCCACCCCTCTCTAGTGGCTACACCTTC; CDR3 protein: CASSPPLSSGYTF
D gene: TRBD2; clone size: .; J gene: TRBJ2-7; V gene: TRBV18; CDR3 DNA: TGTGCCAGCTCACCAAATCTAGCGGGAGGGCAATACGAGCAGTACTTC; CDR3 protein: CASSPNLAGGQYEQYF
D gene: .; clone size: .; J gene: TRBJ1-2; V gene: TRBV6-5; CDR3 DNA: TGTGCCAGCAGTTACTCTCCGGGGGCGCAGGGCTACACCTTC; CDR3 protein: CASSYSPGAQGYTF
D gene: .; clone size: .; J gene: TRBJ2-1; V gene: TRBV28; CDR3 DNA: TGTGCCAGCAGTACCTGGGGGAACAATGAGCAGTTCTTC; CDR3 protein: CASSTWGNNEQFF
D gene: .; clone size: .; J gene: TRBJ1-5; V gene: TRBV4-3; CDR3 DNA: TGCGCCAGCAGCCAAGATCTTACAGGCGATAATCAGCCCCAGCATTTT; CDR3 protein: CASSQDLTGDNQPQHF
D gene: .; clone size: .; J gene: TRBJ1-1; V gene: TRBV7-3; CDR3 DNA: TGTGCCAGCAGGTTGGCAATGGGGAACACTGAAGCTTTCTTT; CDR3 protein: CASRLAMGNTEAFF
D gene: TRBD1; clone size: .; J gene: TRBJ1-5; V gene: TRBV6-6; CDR3 DNA: TGTGCCAGCAGTTCACGACAGGGAATTCAGCCCCAGCATTTT; CDR3 protein: CASSSRQGIQPQHF
D gene: TRBD1; clone size: .; J gene: TRBJ1-1; V gene: TRBV7-2; CDR3 DNA: TGTGCCAGCAGCTTAGGGGGACAGGGGCTAAAGTACACTGAAGCTTTCTTT; CDR3 protein: CASSLGGQGLKYTEAFF
D gene: .; clone size: .; J gene: TRBJ1-1; V gene: TRBV4-2; CDR3 DNA: TGTGCCAGCAGCCAAAGTACTAACACTGAAGCTTTCTTT; CDR3 protein: CASSQSTNTEAFF
D gene: .; clone size: .; J gene: TRBJ1-4; V gene: TRBV6-5; CDR3 DNA: TGTGCCAGCAGTTACGTTGGGACTAATGAAAAACTGTTTTTT; CDR3 protein: CASSYVGTNEKLFF
D gene: .; clone size: .; J gene: TRBJ1-2; V gene: TRBV10-3; CDR3 DNA: TGTGCCATCAGTGACGATAGATTCCCGGCAGGCTACACCTTC; CDR3 protein: CAISDDRFPAGYTF
D gene: TRBD1; clone size: .; J gene: TRBJ1-6; V gene: TRBV2; CDR3 DNA: TGTGCCAGCAGATTACAGGGGTTAGGTTCACCCCTCCACTTT; CDR3 protein: CASRLQGLGSPLHF
D gene: TRBD1; clone size: .; J gene: TRBJ1-1; V gene: TRBV11-2; CDR3 DNA: TGTGCCAGCAGGGAACTTAGGACAGGTGATGCTTTCTTT; CDR3 protein: CASRELRTGDAFF
D gene: .; clone size: .; J gene: TRBJ2-7; V gene: TRBV15; CDR3 DNA: TGTGCCACCAGCCGACAGGTAGCCTACGAGCAGTACTTC; CDR3 protein: CATSRQVAYEQYF
D gene: .; clone size: .; J gene: TRBJ1-1; V gene: TRBV9; CDR3 DNA: TGTGCCAGCAGCGCACTGAACACTGAAGCTTTCTTT; CDR3 protein: CASSALNTEAFF
D gene: .; clone size: .; J gene: TRBJ1-1; V gene: TRBV5-4; CDR3 DNA: TGTGCCAGCAGCTGGGGGAGGGGCGCTGAAGCTTTCTTT; CDR3 protein: CASSWGRGAEAFF
D gene: TRBD1; clone size: .; J gene: TRBJ1-5; V gene: TRBV24-1; CDR3 DNA: TGTGCCACCAGTGACCCACCACAGGGGGAGATTTCTGTTCAGCCCCAGCATTTT; CDR3 protein: CATSDPPQGEISVQPQHF
D gene: .; clone size: .; J gene: TRBJ1-2; V gene: TRBV10-3; CDR3 DNA: TGTGCCGCTCTTGGGGGCAGTGGAAACTATGGCTACACCTTC; CDR3 protein: CAALGGSGNYGYTF
D gene: TRBD1; clone size: .; J gene: TRBJ1-1; V gene: TRBV6-5; CDR3 DNA: TGTGCCAGCAGACCACAGGGGGCCGGTGAAGCTTTCTTT; CDR3 protein: CASRPQGAGEAFF
D gene: TRBD2; clone size: .; J gene: TRBJ2-1; V gene: TRBV19; CDR3 DNA: TGTGCCAGTAGTATTCTCGGGACGGGAGGGAGTGAGCAGTTCTTC; CDR3 protein: CASSILGTGGSEQFF
D gene: .; clone size: .; J gene: TRBJ1-3; V gene: TRBV11-2; CDR3 DNA: TGTGCCAGCAGCTTATTAGGGGGTTACAGCTCTGGAAACACCATATATTTT; CDR3 protein: CASSLLGGYSSGNTIYF
D gene: .; clone size: .; J gene: TRBJ2-1; V gene: TRBV11-2; CDR3 DNA: TGTGCCAGCAGCCCCATAAGCCAGGGCGACAATGAGCAGTTCTTC; CDR3 protein: CASSPISQGDNEQFF
D gene: TRBD1; clone size: .; J gene: TRBJ1-2; V gene: TRBV5-1; CDR3 DNA: TGCGCCAGCAGCTTGAGCAGGGGGAATGGCTACACCTTC; CDR3 protein: CASSLSRGNGYTF
D gene: .; clone size: .; J gene: TRBJ2-7; V gene: TRBV6-5; CDR3 DNA: TGTGCCAGCAGTTACTGGGGGGGCCGCGGCGGTTACGAGCAGTACTTC; CDR3 protein: CASSYWGGRGGYEQYF
D gene: .; clone size: .; J gene: TRBJ1-6; V gene: TRBV11-3; CDR3 DNA: TGTGCCAGCAGCTTGGGAACCACACGATCACCCCTCCACTTT; CDR3 protein: CASSLGTTRSPLHF
D gene: TRBD1; clone size: .; J gene: TRBJ1-4; V gene: TRBV5-4; CDR3 DNA: TGTGCCAGCAGCAAGGGACAGGGTGCAACTAATGAAAAACTGTTTTTT; CDR3 protein: CASSKGQGATNEKLFF
D gene: TRBD1; clone size: .; J gene: TRBJ1-3; V gene: TRBV6-6; CDR3 DNA: TGTGCCAGCAGAGACAGGGGGAGCGGAAACACCATATATTTT; CDR3 protein: CASRDRGSGNTIYF
D gene: .; clone size: .; J gene: TRBJ1-2; V gene: TRBV19; CDR3 DNA: TGTGCCAGTAGTGCGAACTCGGGCAACTATGGCTACACCTTC; CDR3 protein: CASSANSGNYGYTF
D gene: .; clone size: .; J gene: TRBJ1-1; V gene: TRBV28; CDR3 DNA: TGTGCCAGCAGTTTAAAGAGGCAGTACACTGAAGCTTTCTTT; CDR3 protein: CASSLKRQYTEAFF
D gene: TRBD1; clone size: .; J gene: TRBJ1-1; V gene: TRBV2; CDR3 DNA: TGTGCCAGCAGCGTGGGACAGGGAACTGAAGCTTTCTTT; CDR3 protein: CASSVGQGTEAFF
D gene: .; clone size: .; J gene: TRBJ2-7; V gene: TRBV24-1; CDR3 DNA: TGTGCCACCAGTGATCCATCAAGGGGGAAGCAGTACTTC; CDR3 protein: CATSDPSRGKQYF
D gene: .; clone size: .; J gene: TRBJ2-7; V gene: TRBV6-1; CDR3 DNA: TGTGCCAGCAGTGAAAAGTTGCCCCTATCCTACGAGCAGTACTTC; CDR3 protein: CASSEKLPLSYEQYF
D gene: .; clone size: .; J gene: TRBJ1-2; V gene: TRBV28; CDR3 DNA: TGTGCCAGCACCCGCCCAGGGAATCAGGGGTTCTTCTATGGCTACACCTTC; CDR3 protein: CASTRPGNQGFFYGYTF
D gene: .; clone size: once; J gene: TRBJ1-1; V gene: TRBV10-2; CDR3 DNA: TGCGCCAGCAGTGAGCCCGAAGCTTCTTGGAGGGACACTGAAGCTTTCTTT; CDR3 protein: CASSEPEASWRDTEAFF
D gene: .; clone size: .; J gene: TRBJ1-1; V gene: TRBV15; CDR3 DNA: TGTGCCACCAGCAGAGGGTTACAGAGGATGAACACTGAAGCTTTCTTT; CDR3 protein: CATSRGLQRMNTEAFF
D gene: TRBD2; clone size: once; J gene: TRBJ2-2; V gene: TRBV7-8; CDR3 DNA: TGTGCCAGCAGCTTAGGACTAGCGGGACATAACACCGGGGAGCTGTTTTTT; CDR3 protein: CASSLGLAGHNTGELFF
D gene: .; clone size: .; J gene: TRBJ2-3; V gene: TRBV5-1; CDR3 DNA: TGCGCCAGCAGCATGAGGGCGGGAGATACGCAGTATTTT; CDR3 protein: CASSMRAGDTQYF
D gene: TRBD1; clone size: .; J gene: TRBJ1-2; V gene: TRBV28; CDR3 DNA: TGTGCCAGCAGTGAGGGGACAGGGCGGGGAGGCTACACCTTC; CDR3 protein: CASSEGTGRGGYTF
D gene: TRBD1; clone size: .; J gene: TRBJ1-2; V gene: TRBV28; CDR3 DNA: TGTGCCAGCAGACCCACAGGGGCCCGCTACACCTTC; CDR3 protein: CASRPTGARYTF
D gene: .; clone size: .; J gene: TRBJ2-7; V gene: TRBV6-2/TRBV6-3; CDR3 DNA: TGTGCCAGCAGTTACACTCCCGGGGGAGAGCAGTACTTC; CDR3 protein: CASSYTPGGEQYF
D gene: .; clone size: .; J gene: TRBJ2-2; V gene: TRBV5-1; CDR3 DNA: TGCGCCAGTAATTCGGTGGGTAGCGGGAACACCGGGGAGCTGTTTTTT; CDR3 protein: CASNSVGSGNTGELFF
D gene: .; clone size: .; J gene: TRBJ1-4; V gene: TRBV9; CDR3 DNA: TGTGCCAGCAGCGTAGGGACACCAAGTGCAACTAATGAAAAACTGTTTTTT; CDR3 protein: CASSVGTPSATNEKLFF
D gene: .; clone size: .; J gene: TRBJ1-2; V gene: TRBV7-9; CDR3 DNA: TGTGCCAGCAGCTCGGACCGCCGCTTTTATGGCTACACCTTC; CDR3 protein: CASSSDRRFYGYTF
D gene: .; clone size: .; J gene: TRBJ2-5; V gene: TRBV28; CDR3 DNA: TGTGCCAGCAGTTTAGGAGGGGTGGAGACCCAGTACTTC; CDR3 protein: CASSLGGVETQYF
D gene: TRBD1; clone size: .; J gene: TRBJ1-2; V gene: TRBV7-2; CDR3 DNA: TGTGCCAGCAGCTTAGGGACAGGGTTGCTCAACTATGGCTACACCTTC; CDR3 protein: CASSLGTGLLNYGYTF
D gene: TRBD1; clone size: .; J gene: TRBJ2-5; V gene: TRBV6-5; CDR3 DNA: TGTGCCAGCGCGAGGACAGGGTGGGAGACCCAGTACTTC; CDR3 protein: CASARTGWETQYF
D gene: .; clone size: .; J gene: TRBJ1-5; V gene: TRBV11-3; CDR3 DNA: TGTGCCAGCAGCCTACAGGGTGGTCAGCCCCAGCATTTT; CDR3 protein: CASSLQGGQPQHF
D gene: TRBD1; clone size: once; J gene: TRBJ1-2; V gene: TRBV10-3; CDR3 DNA: TGTGCCATCAGTGAGCGGGACAGTTTTAAGATTGATGGTTCTGGCTACACCTTC; CDR3 protein: CAISERDSFKIDGSGYTF
D gene: TRBD1; clone size: .; J gene: TRBJ2-2; V gene: TRBV5-6; CDR3 DNA: TGTGCCAGCAGCTCCTACAGGGGTGTTTTAGTCGGGGAGCTGTTTTTT; CDR3 protein: CASSSYRGVLVGELFF
D gene: TRBD1; clone size: .; J gene: TRBJ1-5; V gene: TRBV27; CDR3 DNA: TGTGCCAGCAGTTTAGCAGGGGGTGCAAATCAGCCCCAGCATTTT; CDR3 protein: CASSLAGGANQPQHF
D gene: .; clone size: .; J gene: TRBJ1-2; V gene: TRBV4-1; CDR3 DNA: TGCGCCAGCAGCCAAGAGGCGGGAGGTGGCTACACCTTC; CDR3 protein: CASSQEAGGGYTF
D gene: .; clone size: .; J gene: TRBJ1-1; V gene: TRBV19; CDR3 DNA: TGTGCCAGTAGTATAGGCGTTACTGGCACTGAAGCTTTCTTT; CDR3 protein: CASSIGVTGTEAFF
D gene: .; clone size: .; J gene: TRBJ2-2; V gene: TRBV24-1; CDR3 DNA: TGTGCCACCAGTGACCCAACCCAGGGGGGTATCACCGGGGAGCTGTTTTTT; CDR3 protein: CATSDPTQGGITGELFF
D gene: .; clone size: .; J gene: TRBJ1-3; V gene: TRBV4-1; CDR3 DNA: TGCGCCAGCAGCCGGGACGTCAGCTCTGGAAACACCATATATTTT; CDR3 protein: CASSRDVSSGNTIYF
D gene: .; clone size: .; J gene: TRBJ1-1; V gene: TRBV19; CDR3 DNA: TGTGCCAGTAGTGGTCAGGGTGTGGGCACTGAAGCTTTCTTT; CDR3 protein: CASSGQGVGTEAFF
D gene: TRBD1; clone size: once; J gene: TRBJ2-1; V gene: TRBV6-2/TRBV6-3; CDR3 DNA: TGTGCCAGCAGCCGGACAGGGGGCAATGAGCAGTTCTTC; CDR3 protein: CASSRTGGNEQFF
D gene: .; clone size: .; J gene: TRBJ1-2; V gene: TRBV6-5; CDR3 DNA: TGTGCCAGCAGTTACTACCAGGGAGGTGGCTATGGCTACACCTTC; CDR3 protein: CASSYYQGGGYGYTF
D gene: .; clone size: .; J gene: TRBJ2-1; V gene: TRBV10-3; CDR3 DNA: TGTGCCATCAGTGACGGCAGGAGTACCTACAATGAGCAGTTCTTC; CDR3 protein: CAISDGRSTYNEQFF
D gene: TRBD1; clone size: .; J gene: TRBJ1-4; V gene: TRBV4-1; CDR3 DNA: TGCGCCAGCAGCCAAGTTAATCTAGTCGGACAGGGGCTCGAAAAACTGTTTTTT; CDR3 protein: CASSQVNLVGQGLEKLFF
D gene: TRBD1; clone size: .; J gene: TRBJ1-1; V gene: TRBV28; CDR3 DNA: TGTGCCAGCAGTGAACAGGGGAGGGGAACGACTTTCTTT; CDR3 protein: CASSEQGRGTTFF